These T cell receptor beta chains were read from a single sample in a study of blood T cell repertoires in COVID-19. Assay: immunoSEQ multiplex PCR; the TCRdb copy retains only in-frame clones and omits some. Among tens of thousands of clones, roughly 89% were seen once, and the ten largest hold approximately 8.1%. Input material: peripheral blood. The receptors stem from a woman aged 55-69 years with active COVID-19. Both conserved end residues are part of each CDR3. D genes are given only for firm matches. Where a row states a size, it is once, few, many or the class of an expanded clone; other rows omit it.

cdr3_aa: CASTPGWGGGEQYF
cdr3_nt: TGTGCCAGCACCCCCGGGTGGGGAGGGGGCGAGCAGTACTTC
v_call: TRBV6-5
clone_size: .
j_call: TRBJ2-7
d_call: .

cdr3_aa: CASTEGAGSNQPQHF
cdr3_nt: TGTGCCAGTACCGAGGGGGCTGGTAGCAATCAGCCCCAGCATTTT
v_call: TRBV19
clone_size: few
j_call: TRBJ1-5
d_call: TRBD1

cdr3_aa: CASSSAGGGQPQHF
cdr3_nt: TGTGCCAGTAGTAGTGCGGGGGGAGGCCAGCCCCAGCATTTT
v_call: TRBV19
clone_size: once
j_call: TRBJ1-5
d_call: .

cdr3_aa: CASREKGQAAYNSPLHF
cdr3_nt: TGTGCCAGCAGGGAAAAGGGACAGGCGGCGTATAATTCACCCCTCCACTTT
v_call: TRBV5-4
clone_size: .
j_call: TRBJ1-6
d_call: TRBD1

cdr3_aa: CASSFPGLQETQYF
cdr3_nt: TGTGCCAGCAGCTTTCCGGGACTGCAAGAGACCCAGTACTTC
v_call: TRBV5-4
clone_size: .
j_call: TRBJ2-5
d_call: .

cdr3_aa: CASSESGNGIGYTF
cdr3_nt: TGTGCCAGCAGTGAATCCGGGAATGGCATCGGCTACACCTTC
v_call: TRBV25-1
clone_size: .
j_call: TRBJ1-2
d_call: .

cdr3_aa: CASSSQRTGTQYF
cdr3_nt: TGCGCCAGCAGCAGTCAGCGGACCGGCACGCAGTATTTT
v_call: TRBV5-1
clone_size: .
j_call: TRBJ2-3
d_call: .

cdr3_aa: CASSPGLAVYEQYF
cdr3_nt: TGTGCCAGCAGCCCGGGACTAGCCGTTTACGAGCAGTACTTC
v_call: TRBV3-1/TRBV3-2
clone_size: .
j_call: TRBJ2-7
d_call: TRBD2

cdr3_aa: CASSQDRGGYYNEQFF
cdr3_nt: TGTGCCAGCAGCCAGGACCGGGGGGGCTATTACAATGAGCAGTTCTTC
v_call: TRBV14
clone_size: .
j_call: TRBJ2-1
d_call: TRBD2

cdr3_aa: CASRPTDLSTDTQYF
cdr3_nt: TGTGCCAGTAGACCGACAGACTTAAGCACAGATACGCAGTATTTT
v_call: TRBV19
clone_size: once
j_call: TRBJ2-3
d_call: .

cdr3_aa: CASSHVTGSPLHF
cdr3_nt: TGCGCCAGCAGCCACGTGACGGGTTCACCCCTCCACTTT
v_call: TRBV5-1
clone_size: few
j_call: TRBJ1-6
d_call: .

cdr3_aa: CASSLTGGRVNQPQHF
cdr3_nt: TGTGCCAGCAGCTTGACGGGGGGGAGAGTGAATCAGCCCCAGCATTTT
v_call: TRBV5-5
clone_size: .
j_call: TRBJ1-5
d_call: .

cdr3_aa: CASSPTGGGSYEQYF
cdr3_nt: TGTGCCAGCAGCCCCACGGGGGGGGGCTCCTACGAGCAGTACTTC
v_call: TRBV4-2
clone_size: once
j_call: TRBJ2-7
d_call: TRBD2

cdr3_aa: CASSPLPSGEKLFF
cdr3_nt: TGTGCCAGCAGCCCCCTACCGTCAGGAGAAAAACTGTTTTTT
v_call: TRBV3-1/TRBV3-2
clone_size: .
j_call: TRBJ1-4
d_call: .

cdr3_aa: CASSQDLSGGTYNEQFF
cdr3_nt: TGTGCCAGCAGCCAAGATCTAAGCGGAGGGACTTACAATGAGCAGTTCTTC
v_call: TRBV4-2
clone_size: .
j_call: TRBJ2-1
d_call: .

cdr3_aa: CASSSVAETQYF
cdr3_nt: TGTGCCAGCAGTTCCGTTGCGGAGACCCAGTACTTC
v_call: TRBV12-3/TRBV12-4
clone_size: .
j_call: TRBJ2-5
d_call: .

cdr3_aa: CASSLASAGGFNEQFF
cdr3_nt: TGCGCCAGCAGCTTGGCCTCAGCGGGGGGATTCAATGAGCAGTTCTTC
v_call: TRBV5-1
clone_size: .
j_call: TRBJ2-1
d_call: TRBD2

cdr3_aa: CASSLVPGLNTEAFF
cdr3_nt: TGCGCCAGCAGCTTGGTCCCCGGTTTGAACACTGAAGCTTTCTTT
v_call: TRBV5-1
clone_size: .
j_call: TRBJ1-1
d_call: .

cdr3_aa: CASSAGPWDIQYF
cdr3_nt: TGTGCCAGCAGCGCGGGACCCTGGGACATTCAGTACTTC
v_call: TRBV5-4
clone_size: .
j_call: TRBJ2-4
d_call: .

cdr3_aa: CASTGRLSYEQYF
cdr3_nt: TGTGCCAGCACGGGAAGGCTCTCCTACGAGCAGTACTTC
v_call: TRBV6-5
clone_size: once
j_call: TRBJ2-7
d_call: .

cdr3_aa: CASSLAVGAKTDTQYF
cdr3_nt: TGTGCCAGCAGCTTGGCCGTTGGGGCTAAGACAGATACGCAGTATTTT
v_call: TRBV5-4
clone_size: .
j_call: TRBJ2-3
d_call: .

cdr3_aa: CASSIERGSMETQYF
cdr3_nt: TGTGCCAGCAGTATCGAACGCGGGAGTATGGAGACCCAGTACTTC
v_call: TRBV2
clone_size: .
j_call: TRBJ2-5
d_call: TRBD2

cdr3_aa: CASMRTGALYEQYF
cdr3_nt: TGTGCCAGCATGAGGACAGGGGCACTATACGAGCAGTACTTC
v_call: TRBV2
clone_size: .
j_call: TRBJ2-7
d_call: TRBD1

cdr3_aa: CASSLAGTEKLFF
cdr3_nt: TGTGCCAGCAGCTTGGCAGGTACAGAAAAACTGTTTTTT
v_call: TRBV5-5
clone_size: .
j_call: TRBJ1-4
d_call: .

cdr3_aa: CASSPGWGLNEKLFF
cdr3_nt: TGTGCCAGCAGCCCCGGATGGGGACTGAATGAAAAACTGTTTTTT
v_call: TRBV3-1/TRBV3-2
clone_size: .
j_call: TRBJ1-4
d_call: .

cdr3_aa: CASSLSVTSGDGEQFF
cdr3_nt: TGTGCCAGCAGCTTGTCGGTCACTAGCGGGGACGGTGAGCAGTTCTTC
v_call: TRBV5-5
clone_size: .
j_call: TRBJ2-1
d_call: TRBD2

cdr3_aa: CASSLDSRHTEAFF
cdr3_nt: TGTGCCAGCAGCTTAGATTCGAGGCACACTGAAGCTTTCTTT
v_call: TRBV7-2
clone_size: .
j_call: TRBJ1-1
d_call: .